The source of this T cell receptor beta chain is a study of T cell repertoires in cytomegalovirus infection. About the study: Public TCR beta signature analysis indicated the presence of both CMV infection and matching HLA type. Regarding the study as a whole: Cumulative frequency of public TCR beta families picked out carriers of CMV plus the relevant HLA. In two of eight donors, the top clonotype was HLA-C-restricted CMV-specific.

The CDR3 consists of 15 residues. Germline V lookup: CDR1 SEHNR, CDR2 FQNEAQ (reference sequence). J gave up 8 bases and V 2 bases, and 4 bases lay outside the gene matches. Notes on this clonotype: What it binds is not known.

TCRdb reanalysed the reads using MiXCR and keeps one entry per CDR3 protein. This table has around 310,000 distinct CDR3 sequences, about a sixth appearing once. This chain connects TRBV7-9 to TRBJ1-6, with 9 nucleotides matching TRBD1. The specimen was PBMCs. The TCR sequence derives from a human donor in good health (CMV status not recorded). Some clones in this sample may be carry-over from other donors' samples. The CDR3 DNA sequence: TGTGCCAGCAGCTTAACCAGGACAGGGGATTCACCCCTCCACTTT. This sequence encodes CASSLTRTGDSPLHF.